This entry describes one T cell receptor (beta chain). Primers for the PCR totalled 60 Vbeta and 13 Jbeta. TCRdb keeps only in-frame clones here, not all; method: immunoSEQ multiplex PCR. Counted here are under 75,000 clones, 55% to 75% occurring once; the ten biggest clones make up 15% to 20%. This record comes from a study of cytomegalovirus exposure and HLA in healthy donors. The CDR3 is made up of 14 amino acids. Germline assignment: CDR1 SQVTM and CDR2 ANQGSEA. V lost 5 bases to trimming and J lost 2 bases; unmatched junction nucleotides: 8. The receptor comes from a man aged 40-55 years in good health and CMV-seropositive. The V call is TRBV29-1, the J call TRBJ2-7, with TRBD1 identical over 8 bases. Sequencing was carried out using PBMCs. CDR3 residues: CSVKPTGAPYEQYF. CDR3 nucleotide sequence: TGCAGCGTTAAGCCGACAGGGGCACCCTACGAGCAGTACTTC.